Given below is one T cell receptor (beta chain) in context. The data are from a study of cytomegalovirus exposure and HLA in healthy donors. Across the whole study: Out of 398 genotyped donors, about 80% belonged to the Caucasian-associated ancestry cluster.

Germline loops: CDR1 MNHEY, CDR2 SMNVEV (reference sequence). With 9 bases clipped from V and 6 bases from J, the junction kept 12 bases outside the gene matches. The CDR3 is 15 residues long. The PCR used 60 Vbeta and 13 Jbeta primers. Generated by immunoSEQ multiplex PCR, the TCRdb table keeps only in-frame clones and is missing some. The sample includes about 92,000 clones, 84% of them seen just once. This receptor was taken from a young woman in good health and CMV-seropositive. What was sequenced was PBMCs. The chain recombines TRBV27 with TRBJ1-5; 9 bases are shared with TRBD1. CDR3 amino acids: CASTPTGTGIQPQHF. Written as DNA, the CDR3 is TGTGCCAGTACACCGACCGGGACAGGGATTCAGCCCCAGCATTTT.